The present T cell receptor beta chain was sequenced within a study of cytomegalovirus exposure and HLA in healthy donors. Looking at the study overall: About 85 million unique TCRs from HLA-typed donors were held in an early release of data. Membership in the Caucasian-associated ancestry cluster was found for around 81% of almost 400 genotyped donors. General study points: Researchers reported in a later analysis that a missense DCLRE1C variant was tied to TCR beta V- and J-gene trimming. TRBV6-2, TRBV6-3 and some other V segments were unresolvable in 87-base-pair reads.

PCR amplification relied on 60 Vbeta primers (plus 13 Jbeta primers). Measured with immunoSEQ multiplex PCR; TCRdb has only the in-frame clones, and not every one. The data show under 200,000 clones, with roughly 77% seen just once and roughly 3.2% held by the top ten. This clone was recorded once. Its specificity is not known. J was trimmed by 0 bases and V by 4 bases; bases with no gene match: 1. Germline V gene sequence: CDR1 LGHNA, CDR2 YNFKEQ. The CDR3 spans 16 residues. The specimen sequenced was PBMCs. The genes are TRBV4-2 and TRBJ2-2; 11 nucleotides match TRBD2. The TCR sequence derives from a man in his forties or fifties in good health and CMV-seropositive. The DNA for the CDR3 is TGTGCCAGCAGCCGGACTAGCGGGTCGAACACCGGGGAGCTGTTTTTT. Its protein product is CASSRTSGSNTGELFF.